This is a list of T cell receptor beta chains from one sample in a study of CD8+CD57+ T cells in acquired aplastic anemia. TCRdb re-called the reads through MiXCR, storing one row per CDR3 protein. The sample includes around 150,000 distinct CDR3 sequences, around 40% seen only once; the top ten take 1.1%. The sequencing input was sorted CD4+, CD8+, or CD8+CD57+ T cells (not recorded which) from PBMCs. These receptors came from a human donor in good health. Both conserved end residues are part of each CDR3. A D gene is named only where the DNA matches it firmly. The size of a clone is reported for some rows only, either as once, few or many, or as a class for expanded clones.

clone size	V gene	D gene	J gene	CDR3 DNA	CDR3 protein
.	TRBV2	TRBD1	TRBJ2-7	TGTGCCAGCAGCGGGACAGGGGCCGAGCAGTACTTC	CASSGTGAEQYF
.	TRBV20-1	TRBD1	TRBJ2-7	TGCAGTGCTAGCCCCACCAGGGGGCGCAACTACGAGCAGTACTTC	CSASPTRGRNYEQYF
few	TRBV2	TRBD2	TRBJ2-7	TGTGCCAGCAGACTAGCGGGCGAGCAGTACTTC	CASRLAGEQYF
many	TRBV12-3/TRBV12-4	TRBD2	TRBJ2-7	TGTGCCAGCAGAGGGACTAGCGGGGCCTACGAGCAGTACTTC	CASRGTSGAYEQYF
once	TRBV25-1	.	TRBJ1-6	TGTGCCAGCAGTGAACATATGGCGTCAGTGGGAGCACCCCTCCACTTT	CASSEHMASVGAPLHF
many	TRBV5-4	.	TRBJ1-4	TGTGCCAGCAGGAGAGGGACTAATGAAAAACTGTTTTTT	CASRRGTNEKLFF
many	TRBV20-1	.	TRBJ2-1	TGCAGTGCTCCGACTAGGAAGGGTAATGAGCAGTTCTTC	CSAPTRKGNEQFF
many	TRBV19	TRBD2	TRBJ2-1	TGTGCCAGTAGTTCCCCCGGGGGGGCCTACAATGAGCAGTTCTTC	CASSSPGGAYNEQFF
.	TRBV5-4	.	TRBJ1-5	TGTGCCAGCAGCGCAGGGTCTGGGCGGCCCCAGCATTTT	CASSAGSGRPQHF
.	TRBV12-5	TRBD2	TRBJ2-1	TGTGCTAGTGGTTCCCAACGGACTAGCGGCTACAATGAGCAGTTCTTC	CASGSQRTSGYNEQFF
.	TRBV15	.	TRBJ2-4	TGTGCCACCAGCAGAGACGGCAGGGGCGGCAAAAACATTCAGTACTTC	CATSRDGRGGKNIQYF
many	TRBV7-2	TRBD2	TRBJ2-7	TGTGCCAGCAGCTTGGCCGGACTAGCGGGAGGTAGCGAGCAGTACTTC	CASSLAGLAGGSEQYF
.	TRBV28	.	TRBJ1-2	TGTGCCAGCAGTTTAACGAGGTTTCGGGGCAGGGAAACTAACTATGGCTACACCTTC	CASSLTRFRGRETNYGYTF
once	TRBV20-1	TRBD2	TRBJ2-7	TGCAGTGCTAGCCCCTTTCGCGGGAGCTCCTACGAGCAGTACTTC	CSASPFRGSSYEQYF
many	TRBV2	.	TRBJ2-3	TGTGCCAGCAGAGCTGGGAGTATGCAGTATTTT	CASRAGSMQYF
few	TRBV4-3	.	TRBJ2-3	TGCGCCAGCAGCCATGGCACCTTCTGGAAGGAAACAGATACGCAGTATTTT	CASSHGTFWKETDTQYF
few	TRBV15	.	TRBJ2-7	TGTGCCAGCAGTGAAATCTGGGGGCTTCCTCAATACGAGCAGTACTTC	CASSEIWGLPQYEQYF
.	TRBV12-3/TRBV12-4	.	TRBJ1-3	TGTGCCAGCAGACCTAGTACCAGTGGAAACACCATATATTTT	CASRPSTSGNTIYF
few	TRBV4-2	TRBD2	TRBJ2-7	TGTGCCAGCAGCCAAGATCGTCCCGGGACTAGCGGGCGATTATACGAGCAGTACTTC	CASSQDRPGTSGRLYEQYF
.	TRBV20-1	.	TRBJ1-2	TGCAGTGCTAGAGACAGATCTAACTATGGCTACACCTTC	CSARDRSNYGYTF
.	TRBV25-1	.	TRBJ1-2	TGTGCCAGCAGTGCTAGGGCCCGGACGGGGAGGGAGTTGGACTATGGCTACACCTTC	CASSARARTGRELDYGYTF
many	TRBV28	.	TRBJ1-6	TGTGCCAGCAGTATGCCCCGGACCCAAAATTCACCCCTCCACTTT	CASSMPRTQNSPLHF
many	TRBV7-2	TRBD1	TRBJ1-5	TGTGCCAGCAGCTTATCCGGGACAGGGAGCAATCAGCCCCAGCATTTT	CASSLSGTGSNQPQHF
many	TRBV3-1	TRBD1	TRBJ2-7	TGTGCCAGCAGCCCACGGGACAGGATTTACGAGCAGTACTTC	CASSPRDRIYEQYF
.	TRBV29-1	.	TRBJ2-7	TGCAGCGTTGGTAAGGTCTCCTACGAGCAGTACTTC	CSVGKVSYEQYF
.	TRBV7-2	.	TRBJ2-1	TGTGCCAGCAGCTCGCGGACGGGGAATGAGCAGTTCTTC	CASSSRTGNEQFF
many	TRBV12-3/TRBV12-4	.	TRBJ1-1	TGTGCCAGCCAGGGATCCACTGAAGCTTTCTTT	CASQGSTEAFF
.	TRBV9	.	TRBJ2-7	TGTGCCAGCAGCGTAGCTACGACAGCTACAACCTACGAGCAGTACTTC	CASSVATTATTYEQYF
.	TRBV18	.	TRBJ1-5	TGTGCCAGCTCACCGAGTTTCGATAGCAATCAGCCCCAGCATTTT	CASSPSFDSNQPQHF
.	TRBV29-1	.	TRBJ2-7	TGCAGCGCCATAGTGATGGTCGAGCAGTACTTC	CSAIVMVEQYF
.	TRBV6-1	.	TRBJ2-7	TGTGCCAGCGGAGAAACCTACGAGCAGTACTTC	CASGETYEQYF
once	TRBV7-8	.	TRBJ2-7	TGTGCCAGCAGCGCTGGACTACCCCCCTACGAGCAGTACTTC	CASSAGLPPYEQYF
.	TRBV19	.	TRBJ1-2	TGTGCCAGTAGTATGGGCATCGCCGATGGCTACACCTTC	CASSMGIADGYTF
few	TRBV27	.	TRBJ1-6	TGTGCCAGCAGTTTAGGGACGGACTATAATTCACCCCTCCACTTT	CASSLGTDYNSPLHF
few	TRBV3-1	.	TRBJ2-2	TGTGCCAGCAGCCAAGGAGGTTTCGGGGAGCTGTTTTTT	CASSQGGFGELFF
many	TRBV7-2	TRBD2	TRBJ2-1	TGTGCCAGCAGCTTAGGGCTAGCGGGAGTGGATGAGCAGTTCTTC	CASSLGLAGVDEQFF
.	TRBV7-9	.	TRBJ2-1	TGTGCCAGCGGGGAGTCCTACAATGAGCAGTTCTTC	CASGESYNEQFF
many	TRBV27	.	TRBJ1-2	TGTGCCAGCAGAGGGGCGGGTGGCTACACCTTC	CASRGAGGYTF